Listed here is a single T cell receptor (beta chain). It has no known antigen specificity. Base qualities are missing; no much larger clone stands one base away. Using the deep immunoSEQ assay, multiplex PCR amplified TCR CDR3 regions from genomic DNA. For each cell subset, the extracted genomic DNA was distributed evenly across all wells of several immunoSEQ 96-well plates, and each plate served as one replicate. For sorted subsets, 200 ng of genomic DNA, equivalent to around 30,000 T cell genomes, went into each replicate PCR. Purified libraries were measured with a Qubit 3.0 fluorometer, size-checked on a Bioanalyzer 2100, and measured again with the KAPA Library Quantification kit. Each immunoSEQ 96-well plate was sequenced on its own single-read 150-cycle Illumina NextSeq 550 flow cell. Per the source publication's procedure: Because the immunoSEQ output held only junctional sequences and lacked quality scores, the filtering could not match the filtering applied to full-length reads. To assign V/J genes and CDR3, sequences were annotated against IMGT germline references using PyIR, a Python wrapper for IgBLAST v1.9. Reads were filtered out if the reads had weak V/J assignments (E-value above 1e-6), no CDR3, stop codons, out-of-frame junctions, or ambiguous translated residues. A V3J clonotype was defined by an identical inferred V gene, J gene, and CDR3 amino acid sequence. To compute the percentage overlap between repertoires, the number of shared unique clonotypes was divided by the size of the smaller repertoire. Richness of each repertoire was evaluated using RTK rarefaction, the Chao1 estimator, and Recon v2.1 estimates of unobserved clonotypes. OLGA was used to compute generation probabilities for all TCRbeta clonotypes that the gDNA method yielded from a handful of donors. TCRdb holds this immuneACCESS table with in-frame rearrangements only. Some clones are missing; in checked studies, unresolved V genes explain under half, and the rest has no known cause. V, J and clone size were drawn from that table, and D and trimming were deduced from the DNA. For this sample the table gives about 2.3 million clones, of which around 93% were detected only once. The ten largest make up around 0.4% of the sample.

Healthy HIV-negative adults with no recently reported acute infections or vaccinations were included as donors. All donors were Caucasian adults living in Nashville, Tennessee, USA. CD4+ T cells were enriched by magnetic negative selection; naive cells were then positively selected on CD45RA, and the negative fraction formed the memory subset. Blood was obtained by leukapheresis, after which PBMCs were separated by Ficoll-Histopaque density gradient centrifugation and cryopreserved in liquid nitrogen vapor phase. Analytical flow cytometry was used to check the purity and quantity of every magnetically sorted T cell population. Genomic DNA was isolated from every sorted fraction and measured by UV absorbance on a Nanodrop 2000c. These data come from a study of shared clonotypes between healthy human individuals (TCRdb year 2020). General notes on the study: Three men and a couple of women, aged 18 to 49 years, made up the cohort. Per donor, leukapheresis produced somewhere between about 0.85 and 8.9 billion PBMCs. For each donor, CD4 naive and CD4 memory were each run on three plates, CD8 naive on two plates, and CD8 memory on one plate. Different laboratories and diverse techniques were used to prepare libraries and sequence TCR repertoires, to increase sequencing depth and limit assay-specific biases. Blood TCR repertoires of a handful of healthy adults were deeply sequenced to estimate repertoire size and the extent of clonotype sharing between individuals.

What the study reported, not specific to this receptor: Estimated clonotype richness was generally larger for naive than for memory subsets. Higher generation probabilities were observed for clonotypes shared by all four sorted-subset donors than for non-shared clonotypes. Based on pairwise subsampling, the degree of clonotype sharing among donors was expected to be affected by sequencing depth. The genetic and exposure-history diversity represented was limited by the small number of donors. Rarefaction of sorted-subset datasets indicated incomplete sequencing despite the large sequencing depth. Sampling was limited to blood, and TCR repertoires in tissue likely differ from TCR repertoires in blood. Sharing across a few donors was observed for about 4.8% of naive CD4, about 3.2% of naive CD8, about 2.3% of memory CD4, and around 0.42% of memory CD8 clonotypes.

The sequence was collected from a man in his late teens or twenties in good health. Some clones in this sample may be carry-over from other donors' samples. The sequenced sample consisted of naive CD4+ T cells from PBMCs. This specimen's cell subset or site label, per the study, means: CD45RA+ positively selected.

The CDR3 reads as follows: CASGLPGSTDTQYF. The DNA reads as follows: TGTGCTAGTGGTCTCCCAGGGAGCACAGATACGCAGTATTTT. The rearranged segments are TRBV12-5 and TRBJ2-3; TRBD1 might be the D gene, on 5 matching bases. According to the germline V gene, CDR1 reads LGHNT and CDR2 reads FRNRAP. V is clipped by 5 bases and J by 0 bases, and the sequence between their germline boundaries is 9 bases long. The CDR3 measures 14 amino acids from cysteine to phenylalanine. The sequence is cut down to CDR3 DNA, 42 bases in frame from base 1.